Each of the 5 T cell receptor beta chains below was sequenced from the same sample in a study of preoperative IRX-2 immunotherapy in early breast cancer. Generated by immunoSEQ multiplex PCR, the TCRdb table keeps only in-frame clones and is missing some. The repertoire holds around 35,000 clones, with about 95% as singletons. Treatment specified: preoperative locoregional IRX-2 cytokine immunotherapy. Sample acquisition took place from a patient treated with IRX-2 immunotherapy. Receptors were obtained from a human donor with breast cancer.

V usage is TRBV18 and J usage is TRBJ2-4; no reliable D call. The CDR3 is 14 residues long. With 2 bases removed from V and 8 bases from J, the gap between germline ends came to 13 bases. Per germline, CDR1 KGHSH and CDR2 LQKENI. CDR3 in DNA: TGTGCCAGCTCACCAGGTCCAATGAAAGACATTCAGTACTTC. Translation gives CASSPGPMKDIQYF.

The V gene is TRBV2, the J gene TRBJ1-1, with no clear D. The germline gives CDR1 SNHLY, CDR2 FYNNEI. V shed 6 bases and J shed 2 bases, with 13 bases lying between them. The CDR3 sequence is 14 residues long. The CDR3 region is CASRTTSFNTEAFF. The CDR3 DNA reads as TGTGCCAGCAGGACGACATCCTTTAACACTGAAGCTTTCTTT.

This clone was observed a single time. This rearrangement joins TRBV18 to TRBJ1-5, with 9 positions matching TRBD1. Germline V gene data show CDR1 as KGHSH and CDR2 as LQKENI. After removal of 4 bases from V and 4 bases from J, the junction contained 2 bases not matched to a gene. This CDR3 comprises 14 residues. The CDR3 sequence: CASSRTGVNQPQHF. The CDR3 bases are TGTGCCAGCTCACGGACAGGGGTGAATCAGCCCCAGCATTTT.

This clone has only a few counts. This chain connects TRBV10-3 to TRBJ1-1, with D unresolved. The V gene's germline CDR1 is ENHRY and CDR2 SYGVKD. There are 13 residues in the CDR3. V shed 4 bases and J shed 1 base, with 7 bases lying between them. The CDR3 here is CAISGAWNTEAFF. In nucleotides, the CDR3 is TGTGCCATCAGTGGGGCATGGAACACTGAAGCTTTCTTT.

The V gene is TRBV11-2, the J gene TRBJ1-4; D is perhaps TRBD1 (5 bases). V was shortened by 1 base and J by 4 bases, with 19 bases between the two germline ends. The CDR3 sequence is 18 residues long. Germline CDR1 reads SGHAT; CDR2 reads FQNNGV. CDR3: CASSLGVDWGYVNEKLFF. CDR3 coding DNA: TGTGCCAGCAGCTTAGGTGTGGATTGGGGGTATGTTAATGAAAAACTGTTTTTT.